These 32 T cell receptor beta chains share one sample of origin, sequenced in a study of radiotherapy plus CTLA-4 blockade in lung cancer. The method was immunoSEQ multiplex PCR; TCRdb's version includes in-frame clones alone and lacks a portion of them. This sample has about 80,000 clones, with approximately 83% found just once. The starting material was peripheral blood, obtained from a patient treated with radiotherapy plus ipilimumab. The receptors originated from a human donor with non-small cell lung cancer who had a partial response to radiotherapy plus ipilimumab.

The sample holds one count of this clone. For the CDR3, the DNA is TGTGCCAGCAGTGAAGTCAGGGGGGACAGGGAGACCCAGTACTTC. Translation: CASSEVRGDRETQYF. The chain carries TRBV2 and TRBJ2-5, with 8 bases fitting TRBD1. Germline CDR1 and CDR2: SNHLY and FYNNEI. The CDR3 loop spans 15 amino acids. V dropped 1 base and J dropped 5; count of bases not matched to a gene: 6. Supplemented by reference TRBV2 and TRBJ2-5, the full variable domain reads EPEVTQTPSHQVTQMGQEVILRCVPISNHLYFYWYRQILGQKVEFLVSFYNNEISEKSEIFDDQFSVERPDGSNFTLKIRSTKLEDSAMYFCASSEVRGDRETQYFGPGTRLLVL.

This chain's CDR3 is CAGGQGQVDTQYF. In DNA form, the CDR3 reads TGTGCCGGGGGACAGGGACAGGTAGATACGCAGTATTTT. V is TRBV6-1 and J is TRBJ2-3, with TRBD1 matching 9 bases. The CDR3 has 13 residues. CDR1 MNHNS and CDR2 SASEGT come from the germline V gene. With V trimmed by 11 bases and J by 5 bases, 8 bases remained unmatched.

The rearrangement uses TRBV11-3 and TRBJ1-2; TRBD1 aligns across 8 bases. With 2 bases clipped from V and 2 bases from J, the junction kept 7 bases outside the gene matches. This CDR3 has 16 residues. Germline CDR1 is SGHNT and CDR2 is YENEEA. CDR3 nucleotide sequence: TGTGCCAGCAGCTTATTGGCAGGGGGCCACAACTATGGCTACACCTTC. Amino acid sequence: CASSLLAGGHNYGYTF.

This chain uses TRBV6-5 with TRBJ1-3, with D possibly being TRBD1 (5 bases). V shed 10 bases and J shed 0 bases, with 13 bases lying between them. This CDR3 has 14 amino acids. Germline V gene data show CDR1 as MNHEY and CDR2 as SVGAGI. The CDR3 is CATYRFSSGNTIYF. The CDR3, as DNA: TGTGCCACCTACAGGTTTTCCTCTGGAAACACCATATATTTT.

The rearrangement uses TRBV15 and TRBJ2-2; 14 positions agree with TRBD2. This CDR3 has 16 amino acids. Losses at the gene ends were 5 bases for V and 7 bases for J; bases not matched to a gene: 6. Germline CDR1 reads LNHNV; CDR2 reads YYDKDF (reference sequence). The CDR3 here is CATSFGLAGGGGELFF. The DNA of the CDR3 is TGTGCCACCAGCTTCGGACTAGCGGGGGGAGGCGGGGAGCTGTTTTTT.

This rearrangement joins TRBV6-5 to TRBJ1-2, with 10 positions matching TRBD1. Germline trimming cut 6 bases from V and 7 bases from J; bases unmatched to any gene: 5. CDR1 is MNHEY, CDR2 SVGAGI, per germline. The CDR3 runs 13 residues. CDR3 nucleotides: TGTGCCAGCAGCGGACAGGGGGTAGGTGGCTACACCTTC. The encoded protein is CASSGQGVGGYTF.

The chain links TRBV2 to TRBJ2-1, with 10 bases aligning to TRBD1. The V gene's germline CDR1 is SNHLY and CDR2 FYNNEI. The V segment lost 4 bases and the J segment 8 bases; nucleotides outside the gene matches: 5. The CDR3 consists of 14 residues. Written as DNA, the CDR3 is TGTGCCAGCAGTGCGGACAGGGGGGTCGATGAGCAGTTCTTC. Translating it yields CASSADRGVDEQFF.

The chain uses TRBV20-1 and TRBJ2-7; 8 bases align to TRBD1. This CDR3 spans 11 amino acids. Per germline, CDR1 DFQATT and CDR2 SNEGSKA (reference sequence). The chain's CDR3 is CSLSGGSEQYV. The DNA for the CDR3 is TGCAGCCTTTCAGGGGGCAGCGAGCAGTACGTC.

V and J are TRBV28 and TRBJ1-2; D ambiguous. The CDR3 spans 12 residues. Germline values: CDR1 MDHEN, CDR2 SYDVKM. V was trimmed by 5 bases and J by 4 bases, leaving 8 bases between them. The CDR3 DNA sequence: TGTGCCAGCAGTCCCCGCAGCTATGGCTACACCTTC. Its protein is CASSPRSYGYTF.

The chain is built from TRBV6-6 and TRBJ1-1; D is undetermined. V lost 8 bases to trimming and J lost 1 base, with 11 bases between them. CDR1 is MNHNY and CDR2 is SVGAGI in the germline V gene (reference sequence). This CDR3 comprises 13 residues. The CDR3 sequence is CASLGEKNTEAFF. The CDR3 nucleotides are TGTGCCAGCCTCGGGGAAAAGAACACTGAAGCTTTCTTT.

The chain has TRBV5-4 and TRBJ2-7; 7 bases map to TRBD2. V lost 7 bases to trimming and J lost 2 bases; unmatched junction nucleotides: 6. The CDR3 is 13 amino acids. Germline CDR1 SGHNT, CDR2 YYREEE (reference sequence). CDR3 residues: CASAWEGAYEQYF. The CDR3 bases are TGTGCCAGCGCTTGGGAGGGAGCCTACGAGCAGTACTTC.

This sequence joins TRBV2 and TRBJ2-5; D unresolved. Germline CDR1 SNHLY, CDR2 FYNNEI. V shed 1 base and J shed 1 base, with 10 bases lying between them. The CDR3 is 15 residues long. The CDR3, as DNA: TGTGCCAGCAGTGAAGGGTTACCGGGCCAAGAGACCCAGTACTTC. Amino acid sequence: CASSEGLPGQETQYF.

The rearrangement links TRBV5-6 to TRBJ2-1, with 9 bases identical to TRBD2. Germline CDR1 is SGHDT and CDR2 is YYEEEE. J gave up 9 bases and V 3 bases, and 10 bases lay outside the gene matches. The CDR3 is made up of 15 amino acids. CDR3 sequence (DNA): TGTGCCAGCAGCTCGACCGGGACTAGCTTTCGTGAGCAGTTCTTC. Translated, it gives CASSSTGTSFREQFF. The whole variable domain, remainder taken from reference TRBV5-6 and TRBJ2-1, is DAGVTQSPTHLIKTRGQQVTLRCSPKSGHDTVSWYQQALGQGPQFIFQYYEEEERQRGNFPDRFSGHQFPNYSSELNVNALLLGDSALYLCASSSTGTSFREQFFGPGTRLTVL.

The genes are TRBV5-1 and TRBJ2-2, with D tentatively TRBD1 (5 bases). The V end was cut by 2 bases, the J end by 0 bases, with 8 bases between. CDR1 and CDR2 from the germline V gene are SGHRS and YFSETQ. The CDR3 loop spans 15 amino acids. The DNA for the CDR3 is TGCGCCAGCAGCTTCCAGGGATCGAACACCGGGGAGCTGTTTTTT. Translation: CASSFQGSNTGELFF.

This clone was observed once. The chain recombines TRBV28 with TRBJ1-1; perhaps TRBD1 as D (5 bases). The CDR3 extends over 11 amino acids. The germline CDR1 and CDR2 sequences are MDHEN and SYDVKM. V was clipped by 2 bases and J by 9 bases, with 7 bases between them. CDR3 residues: CASSLRGKAFF. The CDR3 coding sequence is TGTGCCAGCAGTTTAAGGGGTAAAGCTTTCTTT.

Here the CDR3 DNA reads TGTGCCAGCAGTTTTCTGGGTGCGGCTGAAGCTTTCTTT. Its protein is CASSFLGAAEAFF. V and J are TRBV28 and TRBJ1-1, with D unresolved. The germline V gene encodes CDR1 MDHEN and CDR2 SYDVKM. V was trimmed by 3 bases and J by 6 bases, leaving 11 bases between them. This CDR3 is 13 amino acids long.

This clone was detected only once. The chain uses TRBV11-2 and TRBJ2-7; D unclear. This CDR3 comprises 12 residues. Germline-derived CDR1 and CDR2 are SGHAT and FQNNGV. V lost 3 bases to trimming and J lost 6 bases, with 9 bases between them. The CDR3 DNA reads as TGTGCCAGCAGCTTTCTCACGGGCGAGCAGTACTTC. Translation gives CASSFLTGEQYF.

This chain uses TRBV5-8 with TRBJ2-1; D ambiguous. This CDR3 comprises 13 residues. CDR1 and CDR2 from the germline V gene are SGHTS and YDEGEE. Trimming left V 0 bases short and J 6 bases short, with 7 bases between. CDR3 DNA sequence: TGTGCCAGCAGCTTGGTAGTATCCAATGAGCAGTTCTTC. It specifies CASSLVVSNEQFF.

This rearrangement joins TRBV5-1 to TRBJ2-1, with 8 bases identical to TRBD2. Germline V gives CDR1 SGHRS, CDR2 YFSETQ. The CDR3 has 14 residues. V lost 5 bases and J lost 4; bases outside the gene matches: 5. The CDR3 loop is CASSGAGAYNEQFF. DNA for the CDR3: TGCGCCAGCAGTGGAGCGGGAGCTTACAATGAGCAGTTCTTC.

V and J are TRBV19 and TRBJ1-4; D is possibly TRBD1 (5 bases). V dropped 5 bases and J dropped 5 bases, with 15 bases sitting between them. Germline lookup yields CDR1 LNHDA and CDR2 SQIVND (reference sequence). The CDR3 covers 15 residues. DNA for the CDR3: TGTGCCAGTAGTTCCTCAGGGATTCGAAATGAAAAACTGTTTTTT. Protein product: CASSSSGIRNEKLFF.

The chain combines TRBV19 with TRBJ2-7; TRBD2 matches 7 bases. With 4 bases clipped from V and 3 bases from J, the junction kept 12 bases outside the gene matches. The CDR3 is made up of 16 amino acids. CDR1 and CDR2 from the germline V gene are LNHDA and SQIVND (reference sequence). CDR3 in DNA: TGTGCCAGTAGTAAAGGTAGACTAGCCGTGCACTACGAGCAGTACTTC. This sequence encodes CASSKGRLAVHYEQYF. Complete variable domain (other parts from reference TRBV19 and TRBJ2-7): DGGITQSPKYLFRKEGQNVTLSCEQNLNHDAMYWYRQDPGQGLRLIYYSQIVNDFQKGDIAEGYSVSREKKESFPLTVTSAQKNPTAFYLCASSKGRLAVHYEQYFGPGTRLTVT.

This clone was picked up one time. The rearrangement joins TRBV5-1 to TRBJ2-5; the match to TRBD2 covers 13 bases. The trim removed 0 bases at V and 5 bases at J, leaving 13 bases unmatched. The germline V gene encodes CDR1 SGHRS and CDR2 YFSETQ. CDR3 length equals 19 residues. The CDR3 region is CASSLVPVLAGGPGETQYF. The CDR3 bases are TGCGCCAGCAGCTTGGTGCCCGTACTAGCGGGAGGGCCCGGTGAGACCCAGTACTTC.

The chain carries TRBV23-1 and TRBJ2-1; TRBD1 matches at 7 bases. TRBV23-1 is an ORF; its function is uncertain. V trimming: 6 bases; J trimming: 2 bases; junction bases outside the gene matches: 10. CDR3 length: 16 residues. The CDR3 region has the DNA TGCGCCAGCAGCCGAAAGCAGGGGGATGCCTACAATGAGCAGTTCTTC. As protein: CASSRKQGDAYNEQFF.

This chain links TRBV30 with TRBJ2-1; a weak D match, TRBD2 (6 bases). V shed 1 base and J shed 1 base, with 14 bases lying between them. This CDR3 spans 16 amino acids. Germline CDR1 GTSNPN, CDR2 SVGIG (reference sequence). The CDR3 reads CAWSGTPGRSYNEQFF. The CDR3, as DNA: TGTGCCTGGAGTGGGACGCCTGGGAGGTCCTACAATGAGCAGTTCTTC.

The gene calls are TRBV5-4 and TRBJ2-1; D possibly corresponds to TRBD2 (6 bases). The V gene's germline CDR1 is SGHNT and CDR2 YYREEE (reference sequence). The CDR3 length is 16 residues. Trimming pared 0 bases from V and 4 bases from J, leaving 14 bases between. The CDR3, as DNA: TGTGCCAGCAGCTTGGAATTGGCAGGGACTTACAATGAGCAGTTCTTC. This translates into CASSLELAGTYNEQFF.

This clone was detected once. The V call is TRBV28, the J call TRBJ2-1; 8 positions match TRBD2. V trimming: 5 bases; J trimming: 12 bases; junction bases outside the gene matches: 30. The V gene's germline CDR1 is MDHEN and CDR2 SYDVKM. This CDR3 has 20 amino acids. The CDR3 sequence is CASSLTGTALAGGALGGQFF. For the CDR3, the DNA is TGTGCCAGCAGTCTCACCGGGACCGCCCTGGCGGGAGGCGCCCTAGGTGGGCAGTTCTTC. The full variable domain, rest sourced from reference TRBV28 and TRBJ2-1, is DVKVTQSSRYLVKRTGEKVFLECVQDMDHENMFWYRQDPGLGLRLIYFSYDVKMKEKGDIPEGYSVSREKKERFSLILESASTNQTSMYLCASSLTGTALAGGALGGQFFGPGTRLTVL.

V and J are TRBV18 and TRBJ1-1; no clear D gene. Trimming removed 2 bases at V and 0 bases at J, with 7 bases between. The V gene's germline CDR1 is KGHSH and CDR2 LQKENI. The CDR3 totals 14 residues. DNA of the CDR3: TGTGCCAGCTCACCAAACAGAATGAACACTGAAGCTTTCTTT. Residues: CASSPNRMNTEAFF.

The rearrangement links TRBV6-1 to TRBJ2-3, with 9 bases aligning to TRBD1. Germline V lookup: CDR1 MNHNS, CDR2 SASEGT. Trimming cost V 6 bases and J 3 bases; bases outside gene matches: 7. CDR3 length equals 15 residues. CDR3 DNA: TGTGCCAGCAGACTCGGACAGGGGAGGACAGATACGCAGTATTTT. This codes for CASRLGQGRTDTQYF.

In nucleotides, the CDR3 is TGCGCCAGCAGCCAAAGTTCGGGGGGAGCAACTAATGAAAAACTGTTTTTT. It translates to CASSQSSGGATNEKLFF. V usage is TRBV4-1 and J usage is TRBJ1-4, with D maybe TRBD1 (5 bases). Germline V gene lookup returns CDR1 MGHRA and CDR2 YSYEKL. The CDR3 has 17 amino acids. Trimming took off 2 bases at V and 0 bases at J, with 13 bases between the two ends.

The chain joins TRBV28 to TRBJ1-2, with TRBD1 matching 8 bases. The CDR3 length is 14 residues. Trimming removed 4 bases from V and 3 bases from J; junction bases left unmatched: 4. Germline loops: CDR1 MDHEN, CDR2 SYDVKM. CDR3 protein: CASSSTGGDYGYTF. CDR3 nucleotides: TGTGCCAGCAGTTCCACAGGGGGGGACTATGGCTACACCTTC.

The chain employs TRBV7-9 and TRBJ2-5, with 10 nucleotides matching TRBD1. J was trimmed by 4 bases and V by 5 bases; bases with no gene match: 13. The CDR3 spans 17 residues. The germline V gene encodes CDR1 SEHNR and CDR2 FQNEAQ (reference sequence). The CDR3 DNA sequence: TGTGCCAGCAGCCCAAGTGGATGGGGACAGGGGTCAGAGACCCAGTACTTC. Residues: CASSPSGWGQGSETQYF. The full variable domain, in which reference TRBV7-9 and TRBJ2-5 provide the parts outside the CDR3, is DTGVSQNPRHKITKRGQNVTFRCDPISEHNRLYWYRQTLGQGPEFLTYFQNEAQLEKSRLLSDRFSAERPKGSFSTLEIQRTEQGDSAMYLCASSPSGWGQGSETQYFGPGTRLLVL.

The chain recombines TRBV5-4 with TRBJ2-7; 7 nucleotides match TRBD1. The trim removed 2 bases at V and 5 bases at J, leaving 7 bases unmatched. The CDR3 has 14 residues. Germline loops: CDR1 SGHNT, CDR2 YYREEE (reference sequence). The CDR3 DNA sequence: TGTGCCAGCAGCTTAAGGGGGCGCACCCACGAGCAGTACTTC. It specifies CASSLRGRTHEQYF.